Below, one T cell receptor (beta chain) is given with its context. What it binds is unknown. An assay was performed, and its level was deep. Sequencing used immunoSEQ multiplex PCR; TCRdb keeps in-frame clones, though not all of them. The top ten clones hold less than 0.15% of a sample with 2 million to 2.5 million clones, more than 90% of them seen once. Healthy HIV-negative adults with no recent acute infections or vaccinations were recruited as donors. Only Caucasian adults living in Nashville, Tennessee served as donors. The data stem from a study of shared clonotypes between healthy human individuals. Overall study findings and caveats: The low donor count limited represented genetic and exposure-history diversity.

J lost 8 bases, V lost 2 bases, and 11 bases had no gene match. From germline, CDR1 is SGHTA and CDR2 FQGNSA. The CDR3 spans 16 residues. The rearrangement uses TRBV7-2 and TRBJ2-1; 8 positions agree with TRBD1. Sequenced sample: naive CD4+ T cells sorted from blood. Documented subset: CD45RA+ positively selected. The source is a man between 18 and 35 years old in good health. The CDR3 reads CASSLWGTGGSDEQFF. The CDR3 nucleotides are TGTGCCAGCAGCTTATGGGGTACAGGGGGAAGTGATGAGCAGTTCTTC.